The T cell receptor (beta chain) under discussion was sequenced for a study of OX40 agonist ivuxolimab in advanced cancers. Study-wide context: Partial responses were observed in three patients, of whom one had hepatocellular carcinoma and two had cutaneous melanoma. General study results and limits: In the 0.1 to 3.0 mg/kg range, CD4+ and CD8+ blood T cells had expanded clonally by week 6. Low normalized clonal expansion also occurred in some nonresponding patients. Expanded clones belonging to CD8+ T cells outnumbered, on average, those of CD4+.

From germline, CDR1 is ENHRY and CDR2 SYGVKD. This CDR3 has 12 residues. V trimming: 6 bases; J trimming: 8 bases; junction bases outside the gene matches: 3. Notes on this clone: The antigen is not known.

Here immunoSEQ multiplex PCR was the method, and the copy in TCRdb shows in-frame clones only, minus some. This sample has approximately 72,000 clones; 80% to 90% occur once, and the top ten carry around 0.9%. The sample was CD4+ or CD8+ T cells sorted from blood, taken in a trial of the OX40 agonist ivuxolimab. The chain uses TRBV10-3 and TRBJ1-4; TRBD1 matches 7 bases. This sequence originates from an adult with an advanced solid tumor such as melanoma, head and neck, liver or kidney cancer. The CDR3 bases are TGTGCCATCAGCGACAGGGACGAAAAACTGTTTTTT. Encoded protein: CAISDRDEKLFF.